This is a list of T cell receptor beta chains from one sample in a study of blood T cell repertoires in COVID-19. Assay used: immunoSEQ multiplex PCR; TCRdb lists only in-frame clones, some missing. The sample yields 40,000 or so clones, about nine tenths seen once. Sequencing was done on a sample of peripheral blood. These receptors were obtained from a human donor in a cohort sampled during active COVID-19. Both conserved end residues are part of each CDR3. D genes are given only for firm matches. Not every row has a clone size; where given, it reads once, few, many or a size class.

clone_size: NA; j_call: TRBJ2-7; d_call: NA; v_call: TRBV5-1; cdr3_nt: TGCGCCAGCCACGCGGGGAGTCCTCCGTGGGAGCAGTACTTC; cdr3_aa: CASHAGSPPWEQYF
clone_size: NA; j_call: TRBJ2-2; d_call: TRBD1; v_call: TRBV6-5; cdr3_nt: TGTGCCAGCAGCCCGGAGGCAGGGGGAATCGGGGAGCTGTTTTTT; cdr3_aa: CASSPEAGGIGELFF
clone_size: NA; j_call: TRBJ2-7; d_call: TRBD2; v_call: TRBV2; cdr3_nt: TGTGCCAGCAGTGAAGGGACTAGCGGGGGGAGATACGAGCAGTACTTC; cdr3_aa: CASSEGTSGGRYEQYF
clone_size: NA; j_call: TRBJ2-6; d_call: NA; v_call: TRBV3-1/TRBV3-2; cdr3_nt: TGTGCCAGCAGCCAGGGGGACACGGCCTTTGGGGCCAACGTCCTGACTTTC; cdr3_aa: CASSQGDTAFGANVLTF
clone_size: NA; j_call: TRBJ1-5; d_call: NA; v_call: TRBV2; cdr3_nt: TGTGCCAGCAGTGCGGGCAATCAGCCCCAGCATTTT; cdr3_aa: CASSAGNQPQHF
clone_size: NA; j_call: TRBJ2-7; d_call: NA; v_call: TRBV6-5; cdr3_nt: TGTGCCAGCAGTTACTCGATCGGGGGCTACGAGCAGTACTTC; cdr3_aa: CASSYSIGGYEQYF
clone_size: NA; j_call: TRBJ2-7; d_call: NA; v_call: TRBV4-2; cdr3_nt: TGTGCCAGCAGCCAAGTCACATCGGGGTACGAGCAGTACTTC; cdr3_aa: CASSQVTSGYEQYF
clone_size: NA; j_call: TRBJ1-2; d_call: NA; v_call: TRBV7-2; cdr3_nt: TGTGCCAGCAGCGCCCCAGGGGACTATGGCTACACCTTC; cdr3_aa: CASSAPGDYGYTF
clone_size: NA; j_call: TRBJ1-2; d_call: NA; v_call: TRBV29-1; cdr3_nt: TGCAGCGTCGAGGCGGGGGGCTATGGCTACACCTTC; cdr3_aa: CSVEAGGYGYTF
clone_size: NA; j_call: TRBJ1-2; d_call: NA; v_call: TRBV21-1; cdr3_nt: TGTGCCAGCAGCAACCTCGACAGCTTTCCCCACTATGGCTACACCTTC; cdr3_aa: CASSNLDSFPHYGYTF
clone_size: NA; j_call: TRBJ1-1; d_call: TRBD1; v_call: TRBV4-1; cdr3_nt: TGCGCCAGCAGCCAAGGAACAGGGGTGAACACTGAAGCTTTCTTT; cdr3_aa: CASSQGTGVNTEAFF
clone_size: NA; j_call: TRBJ1-1; d_call: NA; v_call: TRBV5-4; cdr3_nt: TGTGCCAGCAGCTCCATGGCGTCAGCGATGAACACTGAAGCTTTCTTT; cdr3_aa: CASSSMASAMNTEAFF
clone_size: NA; j_call: TRBJ1-1; d_call: TRBD1; v_call: TRBV10-1; cdr3_nt: TGCGCCAGCAGTCAGCACCGGGACAGTGAAGCTTTCTTT; cdr3_aa: CASSQHRDSEAFF
clone_size: NA; j_call: TRBJ1-2; d_call: TRBD1; v_call: TRBV7-2; cdr3_nt: TGTGCCAGCAGCCCTCAGGGACAGCTGAATATCGGCTACACCTTC; cdr3_aa: CASSPQGQLNIGYTF
clone_size: NA; j_call: TRBJ2-7; d_call: NA; v_call: TRBV6-2/TRBV6-3; cdr3_nt: TGTGCCAGCAGTTCCCACGGGGGTCTCTACGAGCAGTACTTC; cdr3_aa: CASSSHGGLYEQYF
clone_size: NA; j_call: TRBJ1-2; d_call: NA; v_call: TRBV5-4; cdr3_nt: TGTGCCAGCAGCTTGGCTCGGAACTATGGCTACACCTTC; cdr3_aa: CASSLARNYGYTF
clone_size: NA; j_call: TRBJ1-2; d_call: TRBD1; v_call: TRBV18; cdr3_nt: TGTGCCAGCTCCTCTTCCACAGGGGATGGCTACACCTTC; cdr3_aa: CASSSSTGDGYTF
clone_size: few; j_call: TRBJ2-7; d_call: NA; v_call: TRBV4-3; cdr3_nt: TGCGCCAGCAGCCTCGAGTATAGGACTCCACCCCTCTACGAGCAGTACTTC; cdr3_aa: CASSLEYRTPPLYEQYF
clone_size: NA; j_call: TRBJ2-1; d_call: TRBD2; v_call: TRBV4-3; cdr3_nt: TGCGCCAGCAGCCAAGATCCGACTAGCGGGGAGAACAATGAGCAGTTCTTC; cdr3_aa: CASSQDPTSGENNEQFF
clone_size: NA; j_call: TRBJ1-2; d_call: TRBD1; v_call: TRBV3-1/TRBV3-2; cdr3_nt: TGTGCCAGCAGCCAAGGACAGGGGAAAAGCTATGGCTACACCTTC; cdr3_aa: CASSQGQGKSYGYTF
clone_size: few; j_call: TRBJ2-7; d_call: NA; v_call: TRBV7-9; cdr3_nt: TGTGCCAGCAGCCCGCGTGGAGGCGACGAGCAGTACTTC; cdr3_aa: CASSPRGGDEQYF
clone_size: NA; j_call: TRBJ2-7; d_call: TRBD1; v_call: TRBV4-1; cdr3_nt: TGCGCCAGCAGCCAGGGGCCGACAGGGGACTACGAGCAGTACTTC; cdr3_aa: CASSQGPTGDYEQYF
clone_size: NA; j_call: TRBJ2-7; d_call: TRBD2; v_call: TRBV5-4; cdr3_nt: TGTGCCAGCAGCTTGGTGGGACTAGCGGGGGCCCAGTACTTC; cdr3_aa: CASSLVGLAGAQYF
clone_size: NA; j_call: TRBJ2-7; d_call: TRBD2; v_call: TRBV6-5; cdr3_nt: TGTGCCAGCAGAGGACTAGCTCGGGGCGAGCAGTACTTC; cdr3_aa: CASRGLARGEQYF
clone_size: once; j_call: TRBJ1-5; d_call: TRBD1; v_call: TRBV19; cdr3_nt: TGTGCCAGTAGTAACAGGGGAATGAGCAATCAGCCCCAGCATTTT; cdr3_aa: CASSNRGMSNQPQHF
clone_size: NA; j_call: TRBJ2-7; d_call: TRBD2; v_call: TRBV6-5; cdr3_nt: TGTGCCAGCAGCGCCACCGGCGGGGGACCCTACGAGCAGTACTTC; cdr3_aa: CASSATGGGPYEQYF
clone_size: NA; j_call: TRBJ2-7; d_call: TRBD2; v_call: TRBV20-1; cdr3_nt: TGCAGTGCTAGTTTAGCGGGGCCGACCTACGAGCAGTACTTC; cdr3_aa: CSASLAGPTYEQYF
clone_size: NA; j_call: TRBJ1-2; d_call: TRBD1; v_call: TRBV15; cdr3_nt: TGTGCCACCTCAATAGACAGGGACTATGGCTACACCTTC; cdr3_aa: CATSIDRDYGYTF
clone_size: NA; j_call: TRBJ1-2; d_call: NA; v_call: TRBV4-2; cdr3_nt: TGTGCCAGCAGCCAAGATTTAAATAGGCCAGGGTGCACCTTC; cdr3_aa: CASSQDLNRPGCTF
clone_size: NA; j_call: TRBJ2-7; d_call: TRBD1; v_call: TRBV11-2; cdr3_nt: TGTGCCAGCAGCTTAGATAATTGGGGACAGGGTAGGTACGAGCAGTACTTC; cdr3_aa: CASSLDNWGQGRYEQYF
clone_size: NA; j_call: TRBJ1-2; d_call: NA; v_call: TRBV7-2; cdr3_nt: TGTGCCAGCAGCTTCCAGGGGTCCCTCTATGGCTACACCTTC; cdr3_aa: CASSFQGSLYGYTF
clone_size: NA; j_call: TRBJ2-7; d_call: TRBD2; v_call: TRBV5-5; cdr3_nt: TGTGCCAGCAGCTTTGGGACTAGCTCCTACGAGCAGTACTTC; cdr3_aa: CASSFGTSSYEQYF
clone_size: once; j_call: TRBJ1-5; d_call: NA; v_call: TRBV5-1; cdr3_nt: TGCGCCAGCAGCTTATTAGGGGGCAATCAGCCCCAGCATTTT; cdr3_aa: CASSLLGGNQPQHF
clone_size: NA; j_call: TRBJ2-7; d_call: NA; v_call: TRBV3-1/TRBV3-2; cdr3_nt: TGTGCCAGCAGCCAAGGATTTAACGAAATAGTCTACGAGCAGTACTTC; cdr3_aa: CASSQGFNEIVYEQYF
clone_size: NA; j_call: TRBJ1-1; d_call: TRBD1; v_call: TRBV19; cdr3_nt: TGTGCCAGTAGTATAGGGAGGGACAGGTGGGGGGCTGAAGCTTTCTTT; cdr3_aa: CASSIGRDRWGAEAFF
clone_size: NA; j_call: TRBJ2-6; d_call: TRBD1; v_call: TRBV29-1; cdr3_nt: TGCAGCACGAGGGACAGCTACGACGCTGGGGCCAACGTCCTGACTTTC; cdr3_aa: CSTRDSYDAGANVLTF
clone_size: NA; j_call: TRBJ1-1; d_call: NA; v_call: TRBV12-5; cdr3_nt: TGTGCTAGTGGTCGGTCTGAAGCTTTCTTT; cdr3_aa: CASGRSEAFF
clone_size: NA; j_call: TRBJ2-7; d_call: TRBD2; v_call: TRBV10-1; cdr3_nt: TGCGCCAGCAGTGAGGAGAGGGAGGGTACCTACGAGCAGTACTTC; cdr3_aa: CASSEEREGTYEQYF
clone_size: NA; j_call: TRBJ1-2; d_call: NA; v_call: TRBV4-1; cdr3_nt: TGCGCCAGCAGCCAAGATTTCAGGGGCTCTAACTATGGCTACACCTTC; cdr3_aa: CASSQDFRGSNYGYTF
clone_size: NA; j_call: TRBJ2-7; d_call: TRBD2; v_call: TRBV3-1/TRBV3-2; cdr3_nt: TGTGCCAGCAGGAAAACTAGCGGATACGAGCAGTACTTC; cdr3_aa: CASRKTSGYEQYF
clone_size: NA; j_call: TRBJ1-6; d_call: NA; v_call: TRBV24-1; cdr3_nt: TGTGCCACCAGTGAGGGGGGGGGCAATTCACCCCTCCACTTT; cdr3_aa: CATSEGGGNSPLHF
clone_size: NA; j_call: TRBJ2-7; d_call: NA; v_call: TRBV6-5; cdr3_nt: TGTGCCAGCAGTTACGAACAGGACTCCTACGAGCAGTACTTC; cdr3_aa: CASSYEQDSYEQYF
clone_size: once; j_call: TRBJ2-7; d_call: NA; v_call: TRBV19; cdr3_nt: TGTGCCAGTAGTATAGCAGGGGCCTACGAGCAGTACTTC; cdr3_aa: CASSIAGAYEQYF
clone_size: once; j_call: TRBJ1-3; d_call: NA; v_call: TRBV6-5; cdr3_nt: TGTGCCAGCTGTCGAGCGCCGGACATGGGAAACACCATATATTTT; cdr3_aa: CASCRAPDMGNTIYF
clone_size: NA; j_call: TRBJ2-7; d_call: TRBD2; v_call: TRBV18; cdr3_nt: TGTGCCAGCTCACCAAGTATACTAGCGGGCACCTACGAGCAGTACTTC; cdr3_aa: CASSPSILAGTYEQYF
clone_size: NA; j_call: TRBJ1-2; d_call: NA; v_call: TRBV10-3; cdr3_nt: TGTGCCATCAGACAACTGGGAGGGGATAACTATGGCTACACCTTC; cdr3_aa: CAIRQLGGDNYGYTF
clone_size: NA; j_call: TRBJ1-2; d_call: TRBD1; v_call: TRBV6-6; cdr3_nt: TGTGCCAGCAGTTACTCGCCTATGGGACAGGTCTATGGCTACACCTTC; cdr3_aa: CASSYSPMGQVYGYTF
clone_size: once; j_call: TRBJ2-6; d_call: NA; v_call: TRBV19; cdr3_nt: TGTGCCAGTAGTACTGGACATTTAACCTCTGGGGCCAACGTCCTGACTTTC; cdr3_aa: CASSTGHLTSGANVLTF
clone_size: NA; j_call: TRBJ2-7; d_call: NA; v_call: TRBV10-2; cdr3_nt: TGCGCCAGCACTCAGGGCGCCTACGAGCAGTACTTC; cdr3_aa: CASTQGAYEQYF
clone_size: NA; j_call: TRBJ2-1; d_call: TRBD1; v_call: TRBV18; cdr3_nt: TGTGCCAGCTCACCGCAAACAGGGGGGTCCTACAATGAGCAGTTCTTC; cdr3_aa: CASSPQTGGSYNEQFF
clone_size: NA; j_call: TRBJ2-7; d_call: TRBD1; v_call: TRBV5-4; cdr3_nt: TGTGCCAGCAGCCTGGGGGGACAGGGTTATTCTGGCGAGCAGTACTTC; cdr3_aa: CASSLGGQGYSGEQYF
clone_size: NA; j_call: TRBJ2-7; d_call: NA; v_call: TRBV18; cdr3_nt: TGTGCCAGCTCACCACCGAAGATCCAACCACCCGGGACCTACGAGCAGTACTTC; cdr3_aa: CASSPPKIQPPGTYEQYF
clone_size: NA; j_call: TRBJ1-3; d_call: NA; v_call: TRBV9; cdr3_nt: TGTGCCAGCAGCGTTGGGGGGGCGGAAAACACCATATATTTT; cdr3_aa: CASSVGGAENTIYF
clone_size: NA; j_call: TRBJ1-1; d_call: TRBD1; v_call: TRBV19; cdr3_nt: TGTGCCAGTAGTATACAGGGGGCGAACACTGAAGCTTTCTTT; cdr3_aa: CASSIQGANTEAFF